The 30 T cell receptor beta chains below come from one sample, sequenced in a study of T-cell reconstitution after alpha-beta-depleted transplantation in children (dated by TCRdb to 2015 to 2016). The treatment or condition label of this sample denotes: allogeneic hematopoietic cell transplantation with graft depleted of TCRalphabeta T cells and CD19 B cells. Preparation of the library involved PCR. Sequencing instrument: Illumina HiSeq 2500. TCR library preparation used molecular barcoding, with unique molecular identifiers applied to normalize quantification of the TCRbeta repertoire. TCRdb trimmed the raw reads at Q25, called clones with MiXCR and kept productive beta chains. Merged by CDR3 protein, the rows form single entries marked with the most common genes and DNA. This sample lists 45,000 to 50,000 distinct CDR3 sequences; 40% to 65% were detected once. Of the sample, around two fifths is held by the ten largest clones.

This material consisted of peripheral blood, taken before TCRalphabeta/CD19-depleted stem cell transplant. All receptors derive from a boy under two years old with SCID, due to receive a stem cell transplant.

This chain uses TRBV5-6 with TRBJ1-5; D is undetermined. V gave up 5 bases and J gave up 7 bases, with 16 bases separating them. The CDR3 covers 14 residues. Germline V gene lookup returns CDR1 SGHDT and CDR2 YYEEEE. The DNA for the CDR3 is TGTGCCAGCAGTCCAGGACTGGCAGAACAGCCCCAGCATTTT. Protein: CASSPGLAEQPQHF.

V usage is TRBV27 and J usage is TRBJ1-5, with 8 bases lining up with TRBD1. The germline CDR1 and CDR2 sequences are MNHEY and SMNVEV (reference sequence). There are 15 residues in the CDR3. J was trimmed by 2 bases and V by 5 bases; bases with no gene match: 5. The DNA for the CDR3 is TGTGCCAGCAGTGCCGGACAGGGTGGCAATCAGCCCCAGCATTTT. Translating it yields CASSAGQGGNQPQHF.

This rearrangement joins TRBV3-1 to TRBJ2-1, with a possible D match to TRBD1 (5 bases). Trimming took 0 bases from V and 8 from J, leaving 11 bases between them. Germline values: CDR1 LGHDT, CDR2 YNNKEL (reference sequence). There are 14 residues in the CDR3. The CDR3 loop reads CASSQDRVGHEQFF. The CDR3, as DNA: TGTGCCAGCAGCCAAGACAGGGTGGGGCATGAGCAGTTCTTC.

This clonotype was counted a few times. The V gene is TRBV28, the J gene TRBJ1-6, with a tentative D call TRBD1 (6 bases). The CDR3 loop spans 16 amino acids. V was cut by 5 bases and J by 0 bases, with 11 bases left in between. Germline V gene sequence: CDR1 MDHEN, CDR2 SYDVKM. CDR3 DNA: TGTGCCAGCAGTCCTACAGGGAGCTCCTATAATTCACCCCTCCACTTT. Translating it yields CASSPTGSSYNSPLHF.

This clonotype was detected only once. At one end, the junction sequence differs from germline, possibly due to a read error. V usage is TRBV5-5 and J usage is TRBJ1-5; maybe TRBD1 (6 bases). The CDR3 spans 14 residues. CDR1 and CDR2 from the germline V gene are SGHKS and YYEKEE (reference sequence). The CDR3 sequence: CANSLAGAIQPQHF. For the CDR3, the DNA is TGTGCCAACAGCTTAGCAGGGGCAATTCAGCCCCAGCATTTT.

This chain connects TRBV27 to TRBJ2-7; 8 bases are a match to TRBD1. The DNA end favors TRBJ2-1, so the J call may be wrong. The CDR3 is 13 amino acids. The germline gives CDR1 MNHEY, CDR2 SMNVEV (reference sequence). For the CDR3, the DNA is TGTGCCAGCAGTGGGACAGGAGACAATGAGCAGTTCTTC. This encodes CASSGTGDNEQFF.

The chain combines TRBV5-1 with TRBJ1-4, with D hard to call. The CDR3 is made up of 16 amino acids. Germline CDR1 reads SGHRS; CDR2 reads YFSETQ. The germline V and J ends were trimmed by 4 bases and 5 bases, with 18 bases remaining between them. CDR3 DNA sequence: TGCGCCAGCAGCCAGGCCAGTGGGGTCGTAAATGAAAAACTGTTTTTT. Translated: CASSQASGVVNEKLFF.

The chain uses TRBV7-2 and TRBJ2-5, with TRBD2 matching 11 bases. The germline V gene has CDR1 SGHTA and CDR2 FQGNSA. V shed 7 bases, J shed 2 bases, and the junction held 3 bases outside the gene matches. This CDR3 contains 14 residues. The CDR3 sequence: CASKLAGGQETQYF. CDR3 sequence (DNA): TGTGCCAGCAAGTTAGCGGGGGGGCAAGAGACCCAGTACTTC.

The chain recombines TRBV7-9 with TRBJ2-1; no reliable D call. The CDR3 spans 14 residues. Germline V gives CDR1 SEHNR, CDR2 FQNEAQ (reference sequence). The V and J ends lost 0 bases and 3 bases respectively, with 6 bases between them. CDR3 nucleotide sequence: TGTGCCAGCAGCTTAGCGGTCTTCTACAATGAGCAGTTCTTC. Encoded protein: CASSLAVFYNEQFF.

The chain carries TRBV7-2 and TRBJ2-2; D is possibly TRBD1 (5 bases). The CDR3 covers 15 residues. Deletions cut 5 bases from V and 1 base from J, with 11 bases between. Germline assignment: CDR1 SGHTA and CDR2 FQGNSA. This CDR3 reads CASSIPQGNTGELFF. The DNA for the CDR3 is TGTGCCAGCAGCATTCCTCAGGGGAACACCGGGGAGCTGTTTTTT. The full variable domain, with the rest looked up from reference TRBV7-2 and TRBJ2-2, is GAGVSQSPSNKVTEKGKDVELRCDPISGHTALYWYRQSLGQGLEFLIYFQGNSAPDKSGLPSDRFSAERTGGSVSTLTIQRTQQEDSAVYLCASSIPQGNTGELFFGEGSRLTVL.

The chain carries TRBV20-1 and TRBJ2-4; TRBD2 might be the D (5 bases). Germline V CDR1 and CDR2: DFQATT, SNEGSKA (reference sequence). The CDR3 is made up of 16 amino acids. V lost 1 base to trimming and J lost 0 bases, with 13 bases between them. CDR3 residues: CSARARGALAKNIQYF. CDR3 coding DNA: TGCAGTGCTAGAGCCCGGGGTGCGCTAGCCAAAAACATTCAGTACTTC.

The rearrangement links TRBV6-2 or TRBV6-3 to TRBJ2-3; 8 bases match TRBD2. Germline CDR1 and CDR2: MNHEY and SVGEGT. The CDR3 loop spans 16 amino acids. V shed 5 bases and J 5 bases; nucleotides not matched to a gene: 12. CDR3 protein: CASSPLGGGFEDTQYF. The CDR3 DNA reads TGTGCCAGCAGTCCCTTGGGCGGGGGGTTCGAAGATACGCAGTATTTT.

V is TRBV20-1 and J is TRBJ1-1; D unclear. This CDR3 contains 11 residues. Trimming stripped 6 bases from V and 1 base from J, with 6 bases between. Germline CDR1 and CDR2: DFQATT and SNEGSKA (reference sequence). The CDR3 loop is CSAVRNTEAFF. For the CDR3, the DNA is TGCAGTGCGGTCCGGAACACTGAAGCTTTCTTT.

In this sample, this clonotype turned up a few times. This chain uses TRBV4-3 with TRBJ2-7; the match to TRBD1 covers 12 bases. V gave up 5 bases and J gave up 5 bases; unmatched junction bases: 4. Looked up from germline, CDR1 is LGHNA and CDR2 is YSLEER. CDR3 length: 14 residues. The CDR3 loop reads CASSNRDRGHEQYF. CDR3 coding DNA: TGCGCCAGCAGCAACCGGGACAGGGGGCACGAGCAGTACTTC.

The chain couples TRBV12-3 or TRBV12-4 to TRBJ1-2; the D is unclear. V was cut by 7 bases and J by 8 bases, with 17 bases left in between. This CDR3 has 13 amino acids. The CDR3 DNA follows: TGTGCCAGCACTGATGCCCCGAGGTACGGCTACACCTTC. This gives the protein CASTDAPRYGYTF.

The rearrangement joins TRBV5-1 to TRBJ2-7, with D perhaps matching TRBD1 or TRBD2 (5 bases each). The V gene lost 4 bases and the J gene lost 6 bases, with 17 bases spanning the gap. CDR1 SGHRS and CDR2 YFSETQ come from the germline V gene. The CDR3 runs 14 residues. CDR3 amino acids: CASSPSGQGGEQYF. The CDR3 DNA is TGCGCCAGCAGCCCCTCGGGGCAGGGCGGCGAGCAGTACTTC.

The chain employs TRBV19 and TRBJ2-7; perhaps TRBD2 as D (5 bases). Trimming cost V 5 bases and J 6 bases, with 14 bases left between them. The germline gives CDR1 LNHDA, CDR2 SQIVND (reference sequence). The CDR3 totals 13 residues. CDR3 region: CASSPGLGGEQYF. The CDR3 nucleotides are TGTGCCAGTAGTCCGGGCCTCGGAGGCGAGCAGTACTTC.

The gene calls are TRBV15 and TRBJ2-1; D not resolved. V lost 3 bases to trimming and J lost 10 bases, with 10 bases between them. The germline gives CDR1 LNHNV, CDR2 YYDKDF (reference sequence). The CDR3 has 12 residues. DNA of the CDR3: TGTGCCACCAGCAGCACCGGGCGAGAGCAGTTCTTC. Translated: CATSSTGREQFF.

The chain couples TRBV20-1 to TRBJ2-7; no clear D gene. CDR1 DFQATT and CDR2 SNEGSKA come from the germline V gene (reference sequence). The CDR3 is made up of 11 amino acids. With 5 bases removed from V and 3 bases from J, the gap between germline ends came to 8 bases. The CDR3 region has the DNA TGCAGTGCTCTATGGGACTACGAGCAGTACTTC. It translates to CSALWDYEQYF.

The J gene is TRBJ1-6, the V gene TRBV20-1; D is unresolved. V was trimmed by 1 base and J by 6 bases, leaving 4 bases between them. CDR3 length equals 12 residues. The germline V gene encodes CDR1 DFQATT and CDR2 SNEGSKA (reference sequence). CDR3 protein: CSARGFNSPLHF. Written as DNA, the CDR3 is TGCAGTGCTAGAGGCTTTAATTCACCCCTCCACTTT.

This clonotype was observed a single time. This chain joins TRBV12-3 or TRBV12-4 and TRBJ2-3; 7 nucleotides match TRBD1. V trimming: 6 bases; J trimming: 1 base; junction bases outside the gene matches: 10. The CDR3 length is 16 residues. CDR3 DNA sequence: TGTGCCAGCAGCCGATGGGACAGACGACGCACAGATACGCAGTATTTT. Translating it yields CASSRWDRRRTDTQYF.

This clonotype showed up just a few times. This chain uses TRBV7-2 with TRBJ2-7, with 8 bases matching TRBD1. Looked up from germline, CDR1 is SGHTA and CDR2 is FQGNSA. With V trimmed by 2 bases and J by 6 bases, 6 bases remained unmatched. The CDR3 length is 14 residues. This CDR3 is CASSLITGGSEQYF. CDR3 DNA: TGTGCCAGCAGCTTAATCACAGGGGGTAGCGAGCAGTACTTC. Full variable domain (outside the CDR3, taken from reference TRBV7-2 and TRBJ2-7): GAGVSQSPSNKVTEKGKDVELRCDPISGHTALYWYRQSLGQGLEFLIYFQGNSAPDKSGLPSDRFSAERTGGSVSTLTIQRTQQEDSAVYLCASSLITGGSEQYFGPGTRLTVT.

This clonotype is classed as medium-sized. V usage is TRBV10-3 and J usage is TRBJ1-5; no clear D. Trimming pared 0 bases from V and 7 bases from J, leaving 7 bases between. Per the germline V gene, CDR1 is ENHRY and CDR2 is SYGVKD. This CDR3 has 13 amino acids. The CDR3 sequence is CAISESKGQPQHF. As DNA, the CDR3 is TGTGCCATCAGTGAGTCAAAGGGACAGCCCCAGCATTTT.

DNA of the CDR3: TGTGCCAGCAGCTATGGACAGGGGCGAGACATTCAGTACTTC. Encoded protein: CASSYGQGRDIQYF. The rearrangement links TRBV7-8 to TRBJ2-4, with TRBD1 identical over 9 bases. Unmatched junction bases numbered 6, after V lost 4 bases and J lost 8 bases. CDR3 size: 14 residues. Germline loops: CDR1 SGHVS, CDR2 FQNEAQ.

The rearrangement uses TRBV4-1 and TRBJ1-2, with D unresolved. Trimming cost V 1 base and J 5 bases, with 11 bases left between them. From germline, CDR1 is MGHRA and CDR2 YSYEKL. CDR3 length equals 14 residues. The CDR3 is CASSQVGSGYGYTF. In DNA form, the CDR3 reads TGCGCCAGCAGCCAAGTGGGCTCGGGATATGGCTACACCTTC.

With regard to this clonotype: This is likely a read error, given that the CDR3 carries no conserved phenylalanine or tryptophan at its end. This chain uses TRBV10-3 with TRBJ2-1; 8 nucleotides match TRBD2. The length of the CDR3 is 14 residues. Germline trimming cut 6 bases from V and 5 bases from J; bases unmatched to any gene: 6. The germline gives CDR1 ENHRY, CDR2 SYGVKD. CDR3 DNA sequence: TGTGCCATCAGCCCGGGGGGGTCAAACAATGAGCAGTTCTAC. It yields the protein CAISPGGSNNEQFY.

The chain has TRBV20-1 and TRBJ2-7; D perhaps matches TRBD2 (7 bases). Germline values: CDR1 DFQATT, CDR2 SNEGSKA (reference sequence). This CDR3 has 14 residues. V lost 1 base and J 5 bases, leaving 15 bases between the germline ends. CDR3 DNA sequence: TGCAGTGCTAGAGTCCCAGGGAGGGACAACGAGCAGTACTTC. Amino acids: CSARVPGRDNEQYF.

The rearrangement uses TRBV15 and TRBJ2-2, with 9 bases that match TRBD1. CDR1 LNHNV and CDR2 YYDKDF come from the germline V gene (reference sequence). The CDR3 is 15 residues long. Trimming cost V 5 bases and J 1 base; bases outside gene matches: 2. CDR3 amino acids: CATSGDRVNTGELFF. In DNA form, the CDR3 reads TGTGCCACCAGCGGGGACAGGGTGAACACCGGGGAGCTGTTTTTT.

The genes are TRBV12-3 or TRBV12-4 and TRBJ1-5; D remains unclear. This CDR3 is 13 amino acids long. V lost 6 bases and J 7 bases, leaving 13 bases between the germline ends. The CDR3 reads CASREGDPQPQHF. DNA for the CDR3: TGTGCCAGCAGGGAGGGAGACCCCCAGCCCCAGCATTTT.

Concerning this clonotype itself: At one of its ends the junction is not consistent with the germline gene, which may arise from a read error. The rearrangement links TRBV7-6 to TRBJ2-3; D may correspond to TRBD1 or TRBD2 (6 bases each). Germline CDR1 is SGHVS and CDR2 is FNYEAQ. This CDR3 comprises 21 residues. In nucleotides, the CDR3 is TGTGCTAGCAGCAGAAAACCCCTGAGGGGGGCTCCAATACCTTACACAGATACGCAGTATTTT. It specifies CASSRKPLRGAPIPYTDTQYF.